One sample yielded the 6 T cell receptor beta chains listed below, sequenced in a study of blood T cell repertoires in COVID-19. TCRdb's copy holds only in-frame clones and misses some; the assay was immunoSEQ multiplex PCR. The sample lists 210,000 or so clones, approximately 85% seen once, with approximately 8% in the top ten. The specimen was peripheral blood. The source of these receptors is a woman between 45 and 65 years old with active or convalescent COVID-19.

This chain uses TRBV10-3 with TRBJ1-1; D is uncertain. Germline loops: CDR1 ENHRY, CDR2 SYGVKD. CDR3 length equals 13 residues. V lost 7 bases to trimming and J lost 1 base, with 10 bases between them. CDR3 sequence (DNA): TGTGCCATCAAAGACAACCCGAACACTGAAGCTTTCTTT. Its translation: CAIKDNPNTEAFF.

The chain carries TRBV5-1 and TRBJ1-3; D is ambiguous. Germline assignment: CDR1 SGHRS and CDR2 YFSETQ. V lost 4 bases, J lost 3 bases, and 20 bases lay in between. This CDR3 spans 17 amino acids. CDR3 nucleotides: TGCGCCAGCAGCCCCCTTCGAGCAGGTTCGGATGGAAACACCATATATTTT. Its protein is CASSPLRAGSDGNTIYF. Together with reference TRBV5-1 and TRBJ1-3, the CDR3 gives the full variable domain: KAGVTQTPRYLIKTRGQQVTLSCSPISGHRSVSWYQQTPGQGLQFLFEYFSETQRNKGNFPGRFSGRQFSNSRSEMNVSTLELGDSALYLCASSPLRAGSDGNTIYFGEGSWLTVV.

J is TRBJ1-5 and V is TRBV18; 7 bases map to TRBD1. Looked up from germline, CDR1 is KGHSH and CDR2 is LQKENI. V gave up 6 bases and J gave up 7 bases; unmatched junction bases: 12. This CDR3 has 15 amino acids. The CDR3 sequence: CASSRGQTVEQPQHF. As DNA, the CDR3 is TGTGCCAGCTCTCGGGGACAGACGGTGGAGCAGCCCCAGCATTTT. Supplemented by reference TRBV18 and TRBJ1-5, the full variable domain reads NAGVMQNPRHLVRRRGQEARLRCSPMKGHSHVYWYRQLPEEGLKFMVYLQKENIIDESGMPKERFSAEFPKEGPSILRIQQVVRGDSAAYFCASSRGQTVEQPQHFGDGTRLSIL.

The gene calls are TRBV11-2 and TRBJ2-3; TRBD2 aligns across 10 bases. There are 16 residues in the CDR3. The germline CDR1 and CDR2 sequences are SGHAT and FQNNGV. V trimming: 5 bases; J trimming: 2 bases; junction bases outside the gene matches: 7. The CDR3 DNA reads as TGTGCCAGCAGCCCCGGACTAGCGGCCCTCACAGATACGCAGTATTTT. As protein: CASSPGLAALTDTQYF.

With respect to this clone: Other DNA sequences within the sample encode an identical CDR3. The J gene is TRBJ2-5, the V gene TRBV5-1; D may be TRBD2 (7 bases). Germline V gene data show CDR1 as SGHRS and CDR2 as YFSETQ. Trimming pared 0 bases from V and 4 bases from J, leaving 10 bases between. The CDR3 is made up of 14 amino acids. CDR3 protein: CASSLAGGLETQYF. Here the CDR3 DNA reads TGCGCCAGCAGCTTGGCCGGGGGGCTAGAGACCCAGTACTTC.

CDR3 residues: CASRSRGLAGNTIYF. CDR3 nucleotides: TGTGCCAGCAGGAGCAGGGGGCTCGCTGGAAACACCATATATTTT. The gene calls are TRBV27 and TRBJ1-3, with TRBD1 matching 8 bases. The CDR3 consists of 15 residues. CDR1 MNHEY and CDR2 SMNVEV come from the germline V gene (reference sequence). The ends lost 6 bases at V and 2 bases at J; junction bases unmatched: 6.